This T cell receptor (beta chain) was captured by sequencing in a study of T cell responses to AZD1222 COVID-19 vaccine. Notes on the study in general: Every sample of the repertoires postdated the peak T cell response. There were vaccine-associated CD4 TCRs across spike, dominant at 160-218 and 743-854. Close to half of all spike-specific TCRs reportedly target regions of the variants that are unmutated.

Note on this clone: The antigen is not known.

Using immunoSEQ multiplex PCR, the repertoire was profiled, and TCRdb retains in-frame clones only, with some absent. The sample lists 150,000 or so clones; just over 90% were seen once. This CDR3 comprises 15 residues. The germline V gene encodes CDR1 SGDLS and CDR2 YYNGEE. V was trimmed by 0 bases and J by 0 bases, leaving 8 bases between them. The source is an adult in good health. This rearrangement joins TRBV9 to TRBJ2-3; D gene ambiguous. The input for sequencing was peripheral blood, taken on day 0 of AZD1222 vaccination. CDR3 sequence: CASSVGPISTDTQYF. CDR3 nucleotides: TGTGCCAGCAGCGTAGGACCGATTAGCACAGATACGCAGTATTTT.